This note documents a single T cell receptor beta chain sequence. Given a much more abundant clone one base away, this may be a read error. These data belong to a study of blood T cells in healthy people across ages. A second PCR, run for about 7 to 11 cycles, used a sample-barcoded 5' primer plus a J-beta primer mix. TCRdb fed the 5' RACE reads into MiXCR, producing one record per CDR3 protein. The sample holds around 1,600,000 distinct CDR3 sequences, roughly 43% seen once. The CDR3 contains 13 residues. Trimming cost V 2 bases and J 4 bases, with 8 bases left between them. Germline V gene lookup returns CDR1 MNHEY and CDR2 SMNVEV (reference sequence).

Sequenced: blood. The clonotype originates from a woman between 18 and 30 years old in good health. V gene TRBV27 combines with J gene TRBJ1-1; D is unclear. CDR3 in amino acids: CASSLKGFTEAFF. Here the CDR3 DNA reads TGTGCCAGCAGTTTAAAAGGGTTCACTGAAGCTTTCTTT.